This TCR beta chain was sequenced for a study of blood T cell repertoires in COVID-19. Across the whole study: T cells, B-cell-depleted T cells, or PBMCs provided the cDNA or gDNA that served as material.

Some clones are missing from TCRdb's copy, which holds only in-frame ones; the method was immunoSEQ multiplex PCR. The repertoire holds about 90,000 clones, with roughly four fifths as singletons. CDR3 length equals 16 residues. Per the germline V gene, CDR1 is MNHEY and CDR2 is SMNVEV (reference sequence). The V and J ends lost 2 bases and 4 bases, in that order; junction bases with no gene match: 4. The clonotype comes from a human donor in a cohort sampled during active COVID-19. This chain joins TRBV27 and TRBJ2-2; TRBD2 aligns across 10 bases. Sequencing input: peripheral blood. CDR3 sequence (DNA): TGTGCCAGCAGTTTAGCTCTAGCGGGGGTCACCGGGGAGCTGTTTTTT. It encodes CASSLALAGVTGELFF.